These T cell receptor beta chains were read from a single sample in a study of T cells in Graves' hyperthyroidism and ophthalmopathy. TCRdb called the multiplex PCR reads again in MiXCR, with one record for every CDR3 protein. This table holds around 350,000 distinct CDR3 sequences, approximately 19% found once. Sequencing was carried out using blood. Source of these receptors: a woman under 30 with Graves' hyperthyroidism. Both conserved end residues are part of each CDR3. Fields, in order: D gene, clone size, J gene, V gene, CDR3 DNA, CDR3 protein. A D gene is named only where the DNA matches it firmly. Size is omitted from some rows. Given values are once, few, many or a class for expanded clones.

NA	many	TRBJ2-7	TRBV24-1	TGTGCCACCAGTGATCCATGGTCAAGCAACGAGCAGTACTTC	CATSDPWSSNEQYF
TRBD1	NA	TRBJ1-5	TRBV6-1	TGTGCCAGCAGATCCGGGACAGGGATGCATTTT	CASRSGTGMHF
NA	many	TRBJ1-1	TRBV28	TGTGCCAGCAGTTTACTACCTAGTACTGAAGCTTTCTTT	CASSLLPSTEAFF
TRBD2	many	TRBJ2-5	TRBV9	TGTGCCAGCAGCGATACTAGCGGGGTACAGACCCAGTACTTC	CASSDTSGVQTQYF
NA	many	TRBJ2-2	TRBV7-3	TGTGCCAGCAGCTTAGGGGGCGTGAACACCGGGGAGCTGTTTTTT	CASSLGGVNTGELFF
TRBD1	many	TRBJ1-1	TRBV7-8	TGTGCCAGCAGCGCACCGTCGGGACAGTTAGGCACTGAAGCTTTCTTT	CASSAPSGQLGTEAFF
NA	NA	TRBJ2-7	TRBV7-2	TGTGCCAGCAGCCTAACACAGGGAACCTACGGGCAGTACTTC	CASSLTQGTYGQYF
TRBD1	NA	TRBJ1-1	TRBV19	TGTGCCAGTATGGACAGGGGGAACGCTTTCTTT	CASMDRGNAFF
NA	many	TRBJ1-1	TRBV7-8	TGTGCCAGCAGCTTACCTTCCAGCCAGAACACTGAAGCTTTCTTT	CASSLPSSQNTEAFF
NA	many	TRBJ2-7	TRBV28	TGTGCCAGCAGTTTATCCGAACTCAAGCAGTACTTC	CASSLSELKQYF
NA	many	TRBJ2-7	TRBV7-9	TGTGCCAGCAGCTTAGGTACAGTGAGCTCCTACGAGCAGTACTTC	CASSLGTVSSYEQYF
TRBD1	many	TRBJ2-7	TRBV2	TGTGCCAGCAGTGACATACAGGGGGCCACCTACGAGCAGTACTTC	CASSDIQGATYEQYF
NA	NA	TRBJ1-2	TRBV12-3/TRBV12-4	TGTGCCAGCAGTTTAACGTCCATCTTCTATGGCTACACCTTC	CASSLTSIFYGYTF
NA	many	TRBJ2-7	TRBV11-2	TGTGCCAGCAGCTCAAACTACGAGCAGTACTTC	CASSSNYEQYF
NA	many	TRBJ2-2	TRBV20-1	TGCAGTGCTACCCCGGTGGGGGGGGAGCTGTTTTTT	CSATPVGGELFF
NA	NA	TRBJ1-2	TRBV5-1	TGCGCCAGCAGCGGCAGCCACTATGGCTACACCTTC	CASSGSHYGYTF
NA	once	TRBJ1-2	TRBV11-1	TGTGCCAGCAGCCTAGCCGGGCGATTGGGTGACTACACCTTC	CASSLAGRLGDYTF
NA	many	TRBJ2-5	TRBV29-1	TGCAGCGTTGAACCCGACACCGTGGAGACCCAGTACTTC	CSVEPDTVETQYF
TRBD1	many	TRBJ1-1	TRBV5-1	TGCGCCAGCAGCTTGGATTCAGGGGGGAACACTGAAGCTTTCTTT	CASSLDSGGNTEAFF
NA	many	TRBJ2-2	TRBV15	TGTGCCACCAGCAGAGATCTTGGGAACACCGGGGAGCTGTTTTTT	CATSRDLGNTGELFF
NA	NA	TRBJ1-1	TRBV12-3/TRBV12-4	TGTGCCAGCAGTTTAAAGGGGTTCACTGAAGCTTTCTTT	CASSLKGFTEAFF
NA	many	TRBJ2-2	TRBV5-1	TGCGCCAGCAGCATGTTTGGGGCGAGCACCGGGGAGCTGTTATTT	CASSMFGASTGELLF
NA	few	TRBJ1-1	TRBV3-1	TGTGCCAGCAGCCAATTCAACACTGAAGCTTTCTTT	CASSQFNTEAFF
NA	NA	TRBJ1-1	TRBV2	TGTGCCAGCAGTGTGGGGGAAGGGGTCACTGAAGCTTTCTTT	CASSVGEGVTEAFF
NA	many	TRBJ2-2	TRBV9	TGTGCCAGCAGCGTAGACCTCACCGGGGAGCTGTTTTTT	CASSVDLTGELFF
TRBD2	many	TRBJ2-5	TRBV20-1	TGCAGTGCGAGAAGGGGATTACTAGCGGAAGAGACCCAGTACTTC	CSARRGLLAEETQYF
NA	many	TRBJ2-7	TRBV7-8	TGTGCCAGCAGCTTAGGCCAGGGACCGTACTACGAGCAGTACTTC	CASSLGQGPYYEQYF
TRBD1	NA	TRBJ1-6	TRBV9	TGTGCCAGCAGCCGAACAGGACAGGTTCAGCGTTCACCCCTCCACTTT	CASSRTGQVQRSPLHF
NA	NA	TRBJ1-5	TRBV28	TGTGCCACCAGTGATTTTGCGGGGCAGCCCCAGCATTTT	CATSDFAGQPQHF
NA	many	TRBJ1-5	TRBV30	TGTGCCTGGAGTGTTACGCGGGGCAATCAGCCCCAGCATTTT	CAWSVTRGNQPQHF
TRBD1	NA	TRBJ2-2	TRBV19	TGTGCCAGTACTTCAGGGACAGGGGTTCCCGGGGAGCTGTTTTTT	CASTSGTGVPGELFF
NA	many	TRBJ1-2	TRBV30	TGTGCCTGGGGCCTCAGGACACAGAAGGATGGCTACACCTTC	CAWGLRTQKDGYTF
NA	many	TRBJ2-6	TRBV6-5	TGTGCCAGCAGTTACAGTGACGGGGCCGGGGCCAACGTCCTGACTTTC	CASSYSDGAGANVLTF
NA	many	TRBJ1-2	TRBV2	TGTGCCAGCAGTCTGGACAGTAGGGTTTATGGCTACACCTTC	CASSLDSRVYGYTF
NA	many	TRBJ2-7	TRBV24-1	TGTGCCACCAGTGATTGGGGCAGGTACGAGCAGTACTTC	CATSDWGRYEQYF
NA	NA	TRBJ1-3	TRBV7-3	TGTGCCAGCAGCTTAATAGGGGGGGCGCCGAACACCATATATTTT	CASSLIGGAPNTIYF
NA	many	TRBJ1-6	TRBV24-1	TGTGCCACCCAGGACGACGCCAATTCACCCCTCCACTTT	CATQDDANSPLHF
TRBD2	many	TRBJ2-7	TRBV6-4	TGTGCCAGCAGAGCCACGGGACTAGCGGACCGCTCCTACGAGCAGTACTTC	CASRATGLADRSYEQYF
NA	many	TRBJ1-5	TRBV7-8	TGTGCCAGCAGCTTAATTTCTGGGGGAAATCAGCCCCAGCATTTT	CASSLISGGNQPQHF
NA	NA	TRBJ1-1	TRBV4-1	TGCGCCAGCAGCCAAGATGTTGTAAGGCCTGAAGCTTTCTTT	CASSQDVVRPEAFF
NA	many	TRBJ1-5	TRBV10-2	TGCGCCAGCAGTGAGGAATCTAGCAATCAGCCCCAGCATTTT	CASSEESSNQPQHF
NA	many	TRBJ1-2	TRBV18	TGTGCCAGCTCACCACGTGACGGTGATGGCTACACCTTC	CASSPRDGDGYTF
NA	many	TRBJ2-3	TRBV12-3/TRBV12-4	TGTGCCAGCAGTTTTAACGGGGAACTCACAGATACGCAGTATTTT	CASSFNGELTDTQYF
NA	many	TRBJ1-1	TRBV7-9	TGTGCCAGCAGCTTAGAACCTCACGGAGAAGCTTTCTTT	CASSLEPHGEAFF
TRBD1	many	TRBJ2-7	TRBV20-1	TGCAGTGCTAGAGACCCCCACGGGACAGGGTGGCAGTACTTC	CSARDPHGTGWQYF
TRBD1	many	TRBJ2-7	TRBV6-1	TGTGCCAGCAGTCCCCGACAGGGGGCCTCCTACGAGCAGTACTTC	CASSPRQGASYEQYF
TRBD1	many	TRBJ1-1	TRBV2	TGTGCCAGCAGCCCAGGGGGCGCGTATGAAGCTTTCTTT	CASSPGGAYEAFF
NA	few	TRBJ1-6	TRBV5-1	TGCGCCAGCAGCCAATTATCAGGACTTGAGAATTCACCCCTCCACTTT	CASSQLSGLENSPLHF
TRBD2	many	TRBJ2-7	TRBV12-3/TRBV12-4	TGTGCCAGCAGGTCTAGCGGGTACGAGCAGTACTTC	CASRSSGYEQYF
TRBD2	many	TRBJ2-5	TRBV6-5	TGTGCCAGCAGTTTGAAATTAGGACTAGCGGGGAGCCAAGAGACCCAGTACTTC	CASSLKLGLAGSQETQYF